These 18 T cell receptor beta chains were sequenced from one sample in a study of cytomegalovirus exposure and HLA in healthy donors. PCR involved 60 Vbeta and 13 Jbeta primers. TCRdb's copy holds only in-frame clones and misses some; the assay was immunoSEQ multiplex PCR. The table lists around 150,000 clones, 60% to 80% of them singletons. Sequenced input: PBMCs. The origin of the receptors is a woman between 40 and 55 years old in good health and CMV-seropositive.

In its sample, this clone was seen once. The junction and the germline gene differ at one end; a read error may be behind it. This chain uses TRBV6-5 with TRBJ1-5; no firm D call. Germline V gene lookup returns CDR1 MNHEY and CDR2 SVGAGI. CDR3 length equals 12 residues. The CDR3 is CASSESNQPQHF. The CDR3 region has the DNA TGTGCCAGCAGTGAAAGCAACCAGCCCCAGCATTTT.

This chain links TRBV11-2 with TRBJ2-3; 11 bases are shared with TRBD2. Per germline, CDR1 SGHAT and CDR2 FQNNGV. The CDR3 contains 16 residues. V gave up 4 bases and J gave up 2 bases; unmatched junction bases: 5. This CDR3 is CASSSLAGAITDTQYF. The CDR3 DNA follows: TGTGCCAGCAGCTCACTAGCGGGGGCCATCACAGATACGCAGTATTTT.

This clone was picked up a small number of times. The genes are TRBV6-5 and TRBJ2-1; 7 positions agree with TRBD2. Trimming at V came to 0 bases and at J to 0 bases, leaving 2 bases not matched to a gene. In germline, CDR1 is MNHEY, CDR2 SVGAGI. This CDR3 comprises 16 residues. This CDR3 reads CASSYSPSGSYNEQFF. The DNA of the CDR3 is TGTGCCAGCAGTTACTCGCCTAGCGGCTCCTACAATGAGCAGTTCTTC.

J is TRBJ1-1 and V is TRBV6-5, with no clear D. Trimming took 6 bases from V and 1 from J, leaving 9 bases between them. The CDR3 is 13 residues long. Germline CDR1 and CDR2: MNHEY and SVGAGI. In DNA, the CDR3 is TGTGCCAGCAGGGGCTTATGGAACACTGAAGCTTTCTTT. Translating it yields CASRGLWNTEAFF.

This sequence joins TRBV29-1 and TRBJ1-4, with D possibly TRBD1 on 5 matching bases. This CDR3 is 14 amino acids long. Germline V lookup: CDR1 SQVTM, CDR2 ANQGSEA. The V end lost 6 bases, the J end lost 5 bases, and 16 bases lay between the germline ends. CDR3 DNA sequence: TGCAGCGTCCCCAGGGAGGGGTTGAATGAAAAACTGTTTTTT. Translating gives CSVPREGLNEKLFF.

This clone was seen only once. J is TRBJ1-3 and V is TRBV27; D unresolved. Germline V gene data show CDR1 as MNHEY and CDR2 as SMNVEV (reference sequence). V was cut by 0 bases and J by 7 bases, with 7 bases left in between. CDR3 size: 13 residues. In DNA, the CDR3 is TGTGCCAGCAGTTTATCGACTGTGAACACCATATATTTT. Amino acid sequence: CASSLSTVNTIYF.

The V gene is TRBV30, the J gene TRBJ1-6; 7 bases align to TRBD1. The CDR3 has 16 residues. CDR1 and CDR2 (germline): GTSNPN, SVGIG (reference sequence). After removal of 2 bases from V and 7 bases from J, the junction contained 11 bases not matched to a gene. CDR3 DNA sequence: TGTGCCTGGAGTTACCGCTCCGGGACAGTGAATTCACCCCTCCACTTT. It encodes CAWSYRSGTVNSPLHF.

V gene TRBV14 combines with J gene TRBJ2-2, with a tentative D call TRBD1 (5 bases). Germline CDR1 reads SGHDN; CDR2 reads FVKESK. V was trimmed by 4 bases and J by 7 bases, leaving 16 bases between them. The CDR3 spans 15 residues. DNA for the CDR3: TGTGCCAGCAGCCCATCCTCGACAGTTGGCGGGGAGCTGTTTTTT. Translating gives CASSPSSTVGGELFF.

V usage is TRBV6-4 and J usage is TRBJ2-1, with a weak D call TRBD2 (5 bases). The V gene lost 3 bases and the J gene lost 5 bases, with 14 bases spanning the gap. This CDR3 has 15 amino acids. The V gene's germline CDR1 is MRHNA and CDR2 SNTAGT. CDR3 coding DNA: TGTGCCAGCAGTGATGTTTGGGGAGATGACAATGAGCAGTTCTTC. The encoded protein is CASSDVWGDDNEQFF.

This chain links TRBV27 with TRBJ1-2; 12 nucleotides match TRBD1. The CDR3 is 15 amino acids. The germline CDR1 and CDR2 sequences are MNHEY and SMNVEV (reference sequence). V lost 2 bases, J lost 6 bases, and 4 bases stayed unmatched. The CDR3 DNA reads TGTGCCAGCAGTTTAATGGGACAGGGGGCGAATGGCTACACCTTC. It encodes CASSLMGQGANGYTF.

This clone came up a few times. The chain has TRBV5-1 and TRBJ1-4, with TRBD1 identical over 9 bases. Germline lookup yields CDR1 SGHRS and CDR2 YFSETQ. The CDR3 is 16 amino acids. Trimming took 4 bases from V and 0 from J; bases not matched to a gene: 4. Here the CDR3 DNA reads TGCGCCAGCAGCCTCACAGGGGGCGCAACTAATGAAAAACTGTTTTTT. It is translated as CASSLTGGATNEKLFF. The whole variable domain, filled in from reference TRBV5-1 and TRBJ1-4, reads KAGVTQTPRYLIKTRGQQVTLSCSPISGHRSVSWYQQTPGQGLQFLFEYFSETQRNKGNFPGRFSGRQFSNSRSEMNVSTLELGDSALYLCASSLTGGATNEKLFFGSGTQLSVL.

This sequence joins TRBV10-3 and TRBJ2-7; 9 bases agree with TRBD1. CDR3 size: 14 residues. CDR1 is ENHRY, CDR2 SYGVKD, per germline. Germline trimming cut 4 bases from V and 1 base from J; bases unmatched to any gene: 2. The CDR3 region is CAISVGTGSYEQYF. CDR3 coding DNA: TGTGCCATCAGTGTAGGGACAGGGTCCTACGAGCAGTACTTC.

In DNA form, the CDR3 reads TGTGCCAGTAGTATAGGTGGGAGACTAGCGGGGGGGCCAGGTCCAACAGATACGCAGTATTTT. It specifies CASSIGGRLAGGPGPTDTQYF. The chain couples TRBV19 to TRBJ2-3; 14 nucleotides align to TRBD2. Germline values: CDR1 LNHDA, CDR2 SQIVND (reference sequence). The CDR3 runs 21 residues. V lost 1 base to trimming and J lost 3 bases; unmatched junction nucleotides: 15.

The chain combines TRBV9 with TRBJ2-1; D might be TRBD2 (7 bases). The germline V gene has CDR1 SGDLS and CDR2 YYNGEE. Trimming stripped 0 bases from V and 5 bases from J, with 12 bases between. The CDR3 loop spans 15 amino acids. The CDR3 reads CASSVGGGANNEQFF. The CDR3 bases are TGTGCCAGCAGCGTAGGAGGGGGGGCCAACAATGAGCAGTTCTTC.

The chain couples TRBV19 to TRBJ1-1; 7 bases are shared with TRBD1. CDR3 size: 13 residues. J lost 3 bases, V lost 7 bases, and 5 bases had no gene match. Germline assignment: CDR1 LNHDA and CDR2 SQIVND (reference sequence). Written as DNA, the CDR3 is TGTGCCAGTACCTCTCAGGGGGACACTGAAGCTTTCTTT. It codes for CASTSQGDTEAFF.

V is TRBV15 and J is TRBJ2-7; 10 nucleotides align to TRBD2. Germline CDR1 reads LNHNV; CDR2 reads YYDKDF (reference sequence). CDR3 length equals 15 residues. V trimming: 0 bases; J trimming: 3 bases; junction bases outside the gene matches: 2. CDR3 coding DNA: TGTGCCACCAGCAGAGAGGCTAGCGGGAGCTACGAGCAGTACTTC. This encodes CATSREASGSYEQYF.

The chain has TRBV29-1 and TRBJ2-5; 13 positions agree with TRBD2. Germline V lookup: CDR1 SQVTM, CDR2 ANQGSEA. J lost 3 bases, V lost 6 bases, and 7 bases had no gene match. The CDR3 has 15 amino acids. The CDR3 region is CSVDGLAGVEETQYF. The CDR3 coding sequence is TGCAGCGTGGATGGACTAGCGGGGGTTGAAGAGACCCAGTACTTC.

In its sample, this clone was seen a few times. This chain connects TRBV15 to TRBJ1-3; TRBD1 agrees at 7 bases. The germline gives CDR1 LNHNV, CDR2 YYDKDF (reference sequence). The J segment lost 0 bases and the V segment lost 0 bases, leaving 8 bases of the junction unmatched. The CDR3 loop spans 18 amino acids. CDR3 DNA sequence: TGTGCCACCAGCAGAGAGATCCGGACAGGCCTCTCTGGAAACACCATATATTTT. This encodes CATSREIRTGLSGNTIYF.